Listed below are T cell receptor beta chains from one sample, sequenced in a study of cytomegalovirus exposure and HLA in healthy donors. TCRdb's copy holds only in-frame clones and misses some; the assay was immunoSEQ multiplex PCR. This sample contains 200,000 to 250,000 clones. The sample taken for sequencing was PBMCs. All receptors derive from a young woman in good health and CMV-seropositive. Each CDR3 is given with its conserved first and last residue. The D gene is left open where the match is weak.

cdr3_aa: CATSRDLDREAFF
cdr3_nt: TGTGCCACCAGCAGAGATCTAGACAGGGAAGCTTTCTTT
j_call: TRBJ1-1
d_call: .
v_call: TRBV15

cdr3_aa: CASSWLQGTGVGNTIYF
cdr3_nt: TGTGCCAGCAGCTGGCTCCAAGGGACAGGGGTCGGAAACACCATATATTTT
j_call: TRBJ1-3
d_call: TRBD1
v_call: TRBV5-5

cdr3_aa: CASSVYLQGPKGTDTQYF
cdr3_nt: TGTGCCAGCAGCGTGTATTTACAGGGGCCAAAAGGCACAGATACGCAGTATTTT
j_call: TRBJ2-3
d_call: TRBD1
v_call: TRBV9

cdr3_aa: CASSLVAGTGEEAFF
cdr3_nt: TGTGCCAGCAGCTTAGTTGCCGGGACAGGCGAGGAAGCTTTCTTT
j_call: TRBJ1-1
d_call: TRBD1
v_call: TRBV7-2

cdr3_aa: CASSYSSAGGLTGELFF
cdr3_nt: TGTGCCAGCAGTTATTCCTCTGCGGGGGGGCTCACCGGGGAGCTGTTTTTT
j_call: TRBJ2-2
d_call: TRBD2
v_call: TRBV2

cdr3_aa: CASSRLTGINPTEQFF
cdr3_nt: TGTGCCAGCAGCCGACTAACCGGGATCAACCCCACTGAGCAGTTCTTC
j_call: TRBJ2-1
d_call: .
v_call: TRBV7-2

cdr3_aa: CASSQDDRGTYNEQFF
cdr3_nt: TGCGCCAGCAGCCAAGATGACCGGGGTACATACAATGAGCAGTTCTTC
j_call: TRBJ2-1
d_call: .
v_call: TRBV4-1

cdr3_aa: CASSGGGRTGVRYNEQFF
cdr3_nt: TGTGCCAGCAGTGGGGGGGGCCGGACAGGGGTTCGCTACAATGAGCAGTTCTTC
j_call: TRBJ2-1
d_call: TRBD1
v_call: TRBV25-1

cdr3_aa: CASSRGGDTQYF
cdr3_nt: TGTGCCAGCAGCCGGGGGGGGGATACGCAGTATTTT
j_call: TRBJ2-3
d_call: TRBD2
v_call: TRBV7-8

cdr3_aa: CASSYSTFSNQPQHF
cdr3_nt: TGTGCCAGCAGTTACTCGACATTTAGCAATCAGCCCCAGCATTTT
j_call: TRBJ1-5
d_call: .
v_call: TRBV6-6

cdr3_aa: CASSSHVQGGPGGNEQFF
cdr3_nt: TGTGCCAGCAGTTCCCATGTCCAGGGAGGACCGGGAGGGAATGAGCAGTTCTTC
j_call: TRBJ2-1
d_call: TRBD2
v_call: TRBV28

cdr3_aa: CASSLDASDGTQYF
cdr3_nt: TGTGCCAGTAGTCTCGACGCCAGCGACGGGACCCAGTACTTC
j_call: TRBJ2-5
d_call: .
v_call: TRBV19

cdr3_aa: CASRDSSGANVLTF
cdr3_nt: TGTGCCAGCCGGGATAGCTCTGGGGCCAACGTCCTGACTTTC
j_call: TRBJ2-6
d_call: .
v_call: TRBV19

cdr3_aa: CASSVQGDYGYTF
cdr3_nt: TGTGCCAGCAGCGTCCAGGGGGACTATGGCTACACCTTC
j_call: TRBJ1-2
d_call: TRBD1
v_call: TRBV9

cdr3_aa: CASSATGTPSYEQYF
cdr3_nt: TGTGCCAGCAGCGCCACCGGGACACCTTCCTACGAGCAGTACTTC
j_call: TRBJ2-7
d_call: .
v_call: TRBV9

cdr3_aa: CASSRGTVYGYTF
cdr3_nt: TGCGCCAGCAGCCGCGGGACAGTCTATGGCTACACCTTC
j_call: TRBJ1-2
d_call: TRBD1
v_call: TRBV4-3

cdr3_aa: CASSFQGGTNEKLFF
cdr3_nt: TGCGCCAGCAGCTTTCAGGGGGGCACTAATGAAAAACTGTTTTTT
j_call: TRBJ1-4
d_call: TRBD1
v_call: TRBV5-1

cdr3_aa: CASSPRGGRGRREQYF
cdr3_nt: TGTGCCAGCAGCCCCAGGGGTGGCAGGGGGAGGCGAGAGCAGTACTTC
j_call: TRBJ2-7
d_call: .
v_call: TRBV11-1

cdr3_aa: CASSLGQDSQETQYF
cdr3_nt: TGTGCCAGCAGCCTAGGACAGGACTCCCAAGAGACCCAGTACTTC
j_call: TRBJ2-5
d_call: TRBD1
v_call: TRBV7-9

cdr3_aa: CASSEARWRGAATGVAGELFF
cdr3_nt: TGTGCCAGCAGTGAAGCGCGATGGAGGGGTGCCGCGACAGGGGTCGCCGGGGAGCTGTTTTTT
j_call: TRBJ2-2
d_call: TRBD1
v_call: TRBV6-1

cdr3_aa: CASSFGTTRELFF
cdr3_nt: TGTGCCAGCAGTTTTGGGACAACCCGGGAGCTGTTTTTT
j_call: TRBJ2-2
d_call: .
v_call: TRBV6-5

cdr3_aa: CASSAEAQETQYF
cdr3_nt: TGTGCCAGCAGCGCGGAGGCCCAAGAGACCCAGTACTTC
j_call: TRBJ2-5
d_call: .
v_call: TRBV2

cdr3_aa: CAWNNLGGSNQPQHF
cdr3_nt: TGTGCCTGGAACAATCTAGGCGGGAGCAATCAGCCCCAGCATTTT
j_call: TRBJ1-5
d_call: .
v_call: TRBV30

cdr3_aa: CASSEDRGGNSPLHF
cdr3_nt: TGTGCCAGCAGTGAAGACAGGGGAGGAAATTCACCCCTCCACTTT
j_call: TRBJ1-6
d_call: TRBD1
v_call: TRBV6-1

cdr3_aa: CASSPEGTGRSAQYF
cdr3_nt: TGTGCCAGCAGTCCGGAGGGGACAGGGCGATCGGCCCAGTACTTC
j_call: TRBJ2-5
d_call: TRBD1
v_call: TRBV5-4

cdr3_aa: CASSAHRGSYFFF
cdr3_nt: TGTGCCAGCAGTGCCCACAGGGGTTCATATTTCTTCTTT
j_call: TRBJ1-1
d_call: TRBD1
v_call: TRBV27

cdr3_aa: CASSREREYNEQFF
cdr3_nt: TGTGCCAGCAGCCGCGAGCGGGAGTACAATGAGCAGTTCTTC
j_call: TRBJ2-1
d_call: TRBD2
v_call: TRBV7-2

cdr3_aa: CASTEDFGLDWSGELFF
cdr3_nt: TGCGCCAGCACCGAAGACTTCGGACTAGATTGGTCCGGGGAGCTGTTTTTT
j_call: TRBJ2-2
d_call: TRBD2
v_call: TRBV4-1

cdr3_aa: CASSLDGQGAVGYTF
cdr3_nt: TGTGCCAGCAGCTTAGACGGACAGGGGGCGGTTGGCTACACCTTC
j_call: TRBJ1-2
d_call: TRBD1
v_call: TRBV11-2

cdr3_aa: CASSWGGPTEAFF
cdr3_nt: TGTGCCAGCAGTTGGGGGGGGCCCACTGAAGCTTTCTTT
j_call: TRBJ1-1
d_call: .
v_call: TRBV6-5

cdr3_aa: CASSLGTGLYNEQFF
cdr3_nt: TGTGCCAGCAGCTTAGGGACAGGCCTCTACAATGAGCAGTTCTTC
j_call: TRBJ2-1
d_call: TRBD1
v_call: TRBV7-6

cdr3_aa: CASSLRQGNTEAFF
cdr3_nt: TGTGCCAGCAGTCTCCGACAGGGGAACACTGAAGCTTTCTTT
j_call: TRBJ1-1
d_call: TRBD1
v_call: TRBV6-6

cdr3_aa: CASSFTAGGPDTQYF
cdr3_nt: TGTGCCAGCAGCTTTACCGCGGGGGGGCCCGATACGCAGTATTTT
j_call: TRBJ2-3
d_call: TRBD2
v_call: TRBV7-9

cdr3_aa: CASRTSGRNTQYF
cdr3_nt: TGTGCCAGCAGAACTAGCGGGCGAAATACGCAGTATTTT
j_call: TRBJ2-3
d_call: TRBD2
v_call: TRBV6-5

cdr3_aa: CASSSQGYGYTF
cdr3_nt: TGTGCCAGCAGCTCACAGGGCTATGGCTACACCTTC
j_call: TRBJ1-2
d_call: .
v_call: TRBV7-9

cdr3_aa: CASNGLARAGSAETQYF
cdr3_nt: TGTGCCAGCAATGGTCTCGCGCGGGCGGGATCCGCGGAGACCCAGTACTTC
j_call: TRBJ2-5
d_call: .
v_call: TRBV7-2

cdr3_aa: CACGTGSSYGYTF
cdr3_nt: TGTGCCTGCGGGACAGGGTCGAGCTATGGCTACACCTTC
j_call: TRBJ1-2
d_call: TRBD1
v_call: TRBV30

cdr3_aa: CASSTPEGTTSGTQETQYF
cdr3_nt: TGTGCCAGCAGCACGCCAGAGGGGACGACTAGCGGGACCCAAGAGACCCAGTACTTC
j_call: TRBJ2-5
d_call: TRBD2
v_call: TRBV7-6

cdr3_aa: CASSSAPGQGSYEQYF
cdr3_nt: TGTGCCAGCAGCTCGGCCCCCGGACAGGGTTCCTACGAGCAGTACTTC
j_call: TRBJ2-7
d_call: TRBD1
v_call: TRBV7-9

cdr3_aa: CASSLGQSGYGYTF
cdr3_nt: TGCGCCAGCAGCTTGGGCCAGTCGGGCTATGGCTACACCTTC
j_call: TRBJ1-2
d_call: .
v_call: TRBV5-1

cdr3_aa: CASTTDTF
cdr3_nt: TGTGCCAGCACTACCGATACCTTC
j_call: TRBJ1-2
d_call: .
v_call: TRBV6-1